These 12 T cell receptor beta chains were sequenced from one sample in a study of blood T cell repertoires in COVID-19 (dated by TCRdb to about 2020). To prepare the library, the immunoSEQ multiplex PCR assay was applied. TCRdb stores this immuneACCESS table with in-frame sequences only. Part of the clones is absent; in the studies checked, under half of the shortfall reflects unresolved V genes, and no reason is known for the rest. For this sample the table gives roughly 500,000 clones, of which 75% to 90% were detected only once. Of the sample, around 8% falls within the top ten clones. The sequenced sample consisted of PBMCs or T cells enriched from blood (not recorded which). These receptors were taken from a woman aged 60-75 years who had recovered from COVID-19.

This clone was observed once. The CDR3 region has the DNA TGTGCCAGCAGCTCCGCCGGGGGGGCTAGGGAGCAGTTCTTC. The encoded protein is CASSSAGGAREQFF. The rearrangement links TRBV6-5 to TRBJ2-1, with 8 positions matching TRBD2. The junction had 11 bases not matched to a gene; V was cut back by 6 bases and J by 10 bases. The CDR3 is 14 amino acids. The germline gives CDR1 MNHEY, CDR2 SVGAGI.

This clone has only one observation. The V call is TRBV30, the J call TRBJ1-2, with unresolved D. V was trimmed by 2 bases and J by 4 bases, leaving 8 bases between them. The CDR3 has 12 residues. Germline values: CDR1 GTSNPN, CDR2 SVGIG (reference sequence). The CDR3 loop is CAWSSEGYGYTF. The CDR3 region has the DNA TGTGCCTGGAGTTCGGAGGGCTATGGCTACACCTTC.

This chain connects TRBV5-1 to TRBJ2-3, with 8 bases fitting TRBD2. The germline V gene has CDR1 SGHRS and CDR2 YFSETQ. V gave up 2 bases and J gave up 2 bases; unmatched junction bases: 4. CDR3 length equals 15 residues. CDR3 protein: CASSLLAVSTDTQYF. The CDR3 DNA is TGCGCCAGCAGCTTACTAGCGGTCTCCACAGATACGCAGTATTTT.

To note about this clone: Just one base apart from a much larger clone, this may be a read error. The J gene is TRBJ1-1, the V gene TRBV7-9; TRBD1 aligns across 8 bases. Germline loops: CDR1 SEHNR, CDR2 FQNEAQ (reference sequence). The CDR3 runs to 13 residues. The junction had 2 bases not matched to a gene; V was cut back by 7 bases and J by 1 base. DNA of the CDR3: TGTGCCAGCACCGGACAGGGGAACACTGAAGCTTTCTTT. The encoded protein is CASTGQGNTEAFF.

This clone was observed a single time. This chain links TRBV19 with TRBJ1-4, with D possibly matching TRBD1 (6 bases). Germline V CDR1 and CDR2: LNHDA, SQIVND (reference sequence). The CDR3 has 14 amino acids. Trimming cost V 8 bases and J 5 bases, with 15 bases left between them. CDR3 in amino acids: CASSYDRWNEKLFF. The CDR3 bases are TGTGCCAGTTCCTACGACAGGTGGAATGAAAAACTGTTTTTT.

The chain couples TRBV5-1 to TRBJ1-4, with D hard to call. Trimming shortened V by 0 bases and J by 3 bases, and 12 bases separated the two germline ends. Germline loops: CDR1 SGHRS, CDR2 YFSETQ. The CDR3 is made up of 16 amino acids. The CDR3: CASSLEGSRANEKLFF. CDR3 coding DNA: TGCGCCAGCAGCTTGGAAGGGAGTCGGGCTAATGAAAAACTGTTTTTT.

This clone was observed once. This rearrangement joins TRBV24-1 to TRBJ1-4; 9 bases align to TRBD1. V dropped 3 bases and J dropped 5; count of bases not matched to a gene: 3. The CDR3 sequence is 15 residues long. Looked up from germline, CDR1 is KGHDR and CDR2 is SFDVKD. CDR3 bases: TGTGCCACCAGTGATGCCGGGACAGGGAATGAAAAACTGTTTTTT. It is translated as CATSDAGTGNEKLFF.

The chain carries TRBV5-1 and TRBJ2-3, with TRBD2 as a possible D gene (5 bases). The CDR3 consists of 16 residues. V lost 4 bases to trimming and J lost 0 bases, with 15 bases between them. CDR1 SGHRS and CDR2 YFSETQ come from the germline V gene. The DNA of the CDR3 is TGCGCCAGCAGCCTAGATCCTAGCTCTAGCACAGATACGCAGTATTTT. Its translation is CASSLDPSSSTDTQYF.

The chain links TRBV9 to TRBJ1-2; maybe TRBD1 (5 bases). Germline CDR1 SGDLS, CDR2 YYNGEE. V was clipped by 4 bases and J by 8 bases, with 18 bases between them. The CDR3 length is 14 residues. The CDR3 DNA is TGTGCCAGCAGCCCCGGAGGAGGGGTCCTGGGCTACACCTTC. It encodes CASSPGGGVLGYTF.

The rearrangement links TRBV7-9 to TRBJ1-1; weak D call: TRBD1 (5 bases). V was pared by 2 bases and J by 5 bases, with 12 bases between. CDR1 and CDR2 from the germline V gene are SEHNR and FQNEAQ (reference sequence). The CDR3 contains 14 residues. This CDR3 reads CASSLLGRGTEAFF. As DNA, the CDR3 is TGTGCCAGCAGCTTACTAGGGAGGGGTACTGAAGCTTTCTTT.

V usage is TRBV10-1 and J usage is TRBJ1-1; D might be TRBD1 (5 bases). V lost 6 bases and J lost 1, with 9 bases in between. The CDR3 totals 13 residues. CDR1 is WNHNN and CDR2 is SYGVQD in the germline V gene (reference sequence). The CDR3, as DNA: TGCGCCAGCAGGGACAACAAGAACACTGAAGCTTTCTTT. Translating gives CASRDNKNTEAFF.

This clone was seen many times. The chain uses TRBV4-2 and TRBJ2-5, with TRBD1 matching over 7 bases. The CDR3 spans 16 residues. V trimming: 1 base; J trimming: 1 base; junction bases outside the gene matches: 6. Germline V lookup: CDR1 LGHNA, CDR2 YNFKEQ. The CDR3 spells CASSQGLGQRQETQYF. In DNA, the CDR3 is TGTGCCAGCAGCCAAGGGTTGGGACAGCGCCAAGAGACCCAGTACTTC.